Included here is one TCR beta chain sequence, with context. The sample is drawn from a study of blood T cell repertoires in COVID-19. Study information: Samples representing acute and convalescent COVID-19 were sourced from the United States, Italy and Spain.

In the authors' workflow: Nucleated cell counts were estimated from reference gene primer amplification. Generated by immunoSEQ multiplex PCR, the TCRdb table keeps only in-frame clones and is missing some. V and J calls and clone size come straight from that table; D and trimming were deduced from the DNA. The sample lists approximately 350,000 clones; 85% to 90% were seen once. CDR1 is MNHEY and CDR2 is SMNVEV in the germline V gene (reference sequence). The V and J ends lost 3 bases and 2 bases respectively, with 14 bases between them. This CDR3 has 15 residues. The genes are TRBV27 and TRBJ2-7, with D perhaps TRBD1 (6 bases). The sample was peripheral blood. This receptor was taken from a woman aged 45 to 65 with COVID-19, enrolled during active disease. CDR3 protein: CASSFGQGLPYEQYF. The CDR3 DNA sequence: TGTGCCAGCAGTTTTGGCCAGGGGCTTCCCTACGAGCAGTACTTC.